These 26 T cell receptor beta chains were sequenced from one sample in a study of T cells in Graves' hyperthyroidism and ophthalmopathy. From RNA transcripts, TCR beta CDR3 regions were amplified. TCR CDR3 underwent first-round RT-PCR with the HTBI primer set. TCRdb re-analysed the multiplex PCR reads in MiXCR, keeping a single row per CDR3 protein. The sample gives about 520,000 distinct CDR3 sequences, around a quarter of which show up once; approximately 11% is in the top ten. Sample: blood. The receptors shown here come from a woman aged 25-40 years with Graves' ophthalmopathy.

This clonotype was counted ten times or more. The J gene is TRBJ2-7, the V gene TRBV29-1; 7 bases match TRBD2. Trimming removed 4 bases from V and 5 bases from J; junction bases left unmatched: 2. Per germline, CDR1 SQVTM and CDR2 ANQGSEA. CDR3 size: 11 residues. CDR3 DNA: TGCAGCGTTGGTGGGGGGGACGAGCAGTACTTC. Translation gives CSVGGGDEQYF.

This clonotype was observed many times. The V gene is TRBV6-1, the J gene TRBJ2-3; TRBD1 might be the D (6 bases). V lost 2 bases and J lost 1, with 16 bases in between. Germline-derived CDR1 and CDR2 are MNHNS and SASEGT. There are 17 residues in the CDR3. CDR3 DNA: TGTGCCAGCAGTGAACAAAGGGGCAGGGGCGGCACAGATACGCAGTATTTT. Encoded protein: CASSEQRGRGGTDTQYF.

Points on this clonotype: A single base separates this from a much larger clone, so it may be a read error. This chain links TRBV2 with TRBJ2-6, with D perhaps TRBD2 (5 bases). The CDR3 covers 15 residues. The germline V gene encodes CDR1 SNHLY and CDR2 FYNNEI. Trimming took 8 bases from V and 0 from J, leaving 11 bases between them. CDR3 nucleotide sequence: TGTGCCAGCGGCGTTCGGGACTCTGGGGCCAACGTCCTGACTTTC. Amino acid sequence: CASGVRDSGANVLTF.

This clonotype showed up just a few times. A much more abundant neighbour one base away suggests this may be a read error. J is TRBJ2-7 and V is TRBV7-8, with D uncertain. Germline V gene lookup returns CDR1 SGHVS and CDR2 FQNEAQ. This CDR3 comprises 14 residues. CDR3 nucleotide sequence: TGTGTCAGCAGCTTAGGGTCTAGTTGGGACGAGCAGTACTTC. Translating it yields CVSSLGSSWDEQYF.

This clonotype occurred many times. The chain is built from TRBV7-2 and TRBJ1-5; D call uncertain. The V end lost 0 bases, the J end lost 6 bases, and 12 bases lay between the germline ends. The CDR3 consists of 15 residues. Germline CDR1 reads SGHTA; CDR2 reads FQGNSA. The CDR3 sequence: CASSLALDIGQPQHF. The CDR3 bases are TGTGCCAGCAGCTTAGCGTTGGATATAGGTCAGCCCCAGCATTTT.

This clonotype was observed a few times. This chain uses TRBV6-1 with TRBJ1-2; 9 bases match TRBD1. The CDR3 runs 13 residues. Germline V gene data show CDR1 as MNHNS and CDR2 as SASEGT. Trimming at V came to 6 bases and at J to 7 bases, leaving 6 bases not matched to a gene. The CDR3 bases are TGTGCCAGCAGCCAACAGGGGGCACTTGGCTACACCTTC. Its translation: CASSQQGALGYTF.

This clonotype was recorded many times. The rearrangement joins TRBV6-2 or TRBV6-3 to TRBJ2-7; possible D gene TRBD2, 5 bases. This CDR3 region has 15 residues. V was shortened by 0 bases and J by 2 bases, with 11 bases between the two germline ends. Germline V gene lookup returns CDR1 MNHEY and CDR2 SVGEGT. The CDR3 nucleotides are TGTGCCAGCAGTTACTCGCAAAGCGGTCCCTACGAGCAGTACTTC. Translating it yields CASSYSQSGPYEQYF.

This clonotype was seen at least ten times. This chain joins TRBV6-1 and TRBJ2-7; the D gene is possibly TRBD2 (6 bases). The CDR3 covers 13 residues. The germline V and J ends were trimmed by 6 bases and 1 base, with 10 bases remaining between them. Germline loops: CDR1 MNHNS, CDR2 SASEGT. CDR3: CASRRRGSYEQYF. Written as DNA, the CDR3 is TGTGCCAGCAGGCGGAGGGGTTCCTACGAGCAGTACTTC.

The rearrangement joins TRBV7-8 to TRBJ2-7; D might be TRBD1 or TRBD2, each matching 5 bases. Trimming left V 5 bases short and J 5 bases short, with 16 bases between. CDR3 size: 14 residues. Germline V gives CDR1 SGHVS, CDR2 FQNEAQ. In nucleotides, the CDR3 is TGTGCCAGCAGCCGGGGACGGAACCTTGACGAGCAGTACTTC. Translating gives CASSRGRNLDEQYF.

This clonotype was seen only a few times. At one boundary the junction diverges from the germline segment, which might be a read error. V is TRBV29-1 and J is TRBJ2-4, with D maybe TRBD1 (5 bases). The CDR3 runs to 15 residues. Germline V lookup: CDR1 SQVTM, CDR2 ANQGSEA. CDR3 amino acids: CSVESPQGAKNIKYF. CDR3 DNA: TGCAGCGTTGAATCCCCACAAGGGGCCAAAAACATTAAGTACTTC. Complete variable domain (other parts from reference TRBV29-1 and TRBJ2-4): SAVISQKPSRDICQRGTSLTIQCQVDSQVTMMFWYRQQPGQSLTLIATANQGSEATYESGFVIDKFPISRPNLTFSTLTVSNMSPEDSSIYLCSVESPQGAKNIKYFGAGTRLSVL.

This clonotype was counted at least ten times. The chain couples TRBV12-3 or TRBV12-4 to TRBJ2-2, with unresolved D. The CDR3 loop spans 12 amino acids. V was trimmed by 7 bases and J by 0 bases, leaving 3 bases between them. Here the CDR3 DNA reads TGTGCCAGCATTCCGAACACCGGGGAGCTGTTTTTT. Amino acid sequence: CASIPNTGELFF.

This clonotype was seen ten or more times. The chain links TRBV6-1 to TRBJ1-2; TRBD1 might be the D (5 bases). Between the trimmed V and J ends, which lost 10 bases and 4 bases, there was a span of 16 bases. CDR1 is MNHNS, CDR2 SASEGT, per germline. This CDR3 is built from 13 residues. This CDR3 is CATRELDSYGYTF. The CDR3 coding sequence is TGTGCCACCAGGGAACTGGACTCCTATGGCTACACCTTC.

CDR3 in DNA: TGTGCCAGCAGAACCAGGGACGGTCAGCGAGAGGCTTTCTTT. Translation gives CASRTRDGQREAFF. The rearrangement joins TRBV12-3 or TRBV12-4 to TRBJ1-1; TRBD1 might be the D (5 bases). V lost 6 bases and J lost 11, with 22 bases in between. CDR3 length: 14 amino acids.

This clonotype occurred many times. The CDR3 DNA is TGTGCCAGCAGAACGGCGAGGGAGACCCAGTACTTC. Protein: CASRTARETQYF. The V gene is TRBV6-2 or TRBV6-3, the J gene TRBJ2-5, with no clear D. Germline CDR1 and CDR2: MNHEY and SVGEGT. The CDR3 runs to 12 residues. Trimming cost V 6 bases and J 5 bases, with 10 bases left between them.

The rearrangement joins TRBV12-3 or TRBV12-4 to TRBJ1-5; 8 positions match TRBD1. The CDR3 is 16 residues long. V was clipped by 5 bases and J by 3 bases; unmatched bases: 9. The CDR3 region has the DNA TGTGCCAGCAGTCCAAGGACAGGGCGGCTCAATCAGCCCCAGCATTTT. Its protein is CASSPRTGRLNQPQHF.

CDR3 in DNA: TGTGCCAGCAGTTTACTCGGCAGGGACGATGGCTACACCTTC. Its translation: CASSLLGRDDGYTF. The chain is built from TRBV12-3 or TRBV12-4 and TRBJ1-2; D may be TRBD1 (5 bases). The length of the CDR3 is 14 residues. Deletions cut 2 bases from V and 6 bases from J, with 13 bases between.

Notes on this clonotype: Given a much more abundant clone one base away, this may be a read error. This sequence joins TRBV18 and TRBJ2-7; D is unresolved. There are 14 residues in the CDR3. The germline CDR1 and CDR2 sequences are KGHSH and LQKENI. The CDR3 DNA is TGTGCCAGCTCACCCACCACCGGCCCCTACGAGCCGTACTTC. Its translation: CASSPTTGPYEPYF.

This clonotype was picked up many times. V and J are TRBV9 and TRBJ1-2, with D hard to call. Germline V gene sequence: CDR1 SGDLS, CDR2 YYNGEE. The CDR3 spans 14 residues. V lost 4 bases to trimming and J lost 1 base, with 11 bases between them. For the CDR3, the DNA is TGTGCCAGCAGCCCAGAAAGAGTTAACTATGGCTACACCTTC. As protein: CASSPERVNYGYTF.

The rearrangement joins TRBV12-3 or TRBV12-4 to TRBJ2-7; D is possibly TRBD2 (5 bases). Trimming removed 4 bases from V and 5 bases from J, with 12 bases in between. The CDR3 is 13 residues long. In DNA, the CDR3 is TGTGCCAGCAGTTCGGGGATAAGGGACGAGCAGTACTTC. Encoded protein: CASSSGIRDEQYF.

This clonotype was counted at least ten times. This chain joins TRBV29-1 and TRBJ1-3, with TRBD1 identical over 7 bases. The CDR3 loop spans 13 amino acids. With 1 base clipped from V and 4 bases from J, the junction kept 1 base outside the gene matches. Germline CDR1 SQVTM, CDR2 ANQGSEA. The CDR3 DNA sequence: TGCAGCGTTGAAGTACAGGGGGGAAACACCATATATTTT. Its translation: CSVEVQGGNTIYF.

This clonotype was detected ten times or more. J is TRBJ1-1 and V is TRBV28; the D gene is possibly TRBD1 (5 bases). V was trimmed by 5 bases and J by 0 bases, leaving 10 bases between them. The CDR3 has 14 amino acids. Germline values: CDR1 MDHEN, CDR2 SYDVKM. This chain's CDR3 is CASSRQLMNTEAFF. The CDR3 DNA is TGTGCCAGCAGTAGACAGTTAATGAACACTGAAGCTTTCTTT.

In its sample, this clonotype was seen many times. This chain joins TRBV12-3 or TRBV12-4 and TRBJ1-3, with D unclear. The CDR3 contains 14 residues. V lost 6 bases and J lost 1, with 10 bases in between. CDR3 nucleotides: TGTGCCAGCAGAGAGGTTTGGTCTGGAAACACCATATATTTT. Translation: CASREVWSGNTIYF.

This clonotype was seen repeatedly, ten times or more. CDR3 amino acids: CAWSKGGPQPQHF. The CDR3, as DNA: TGTGCCTGGAGCAAAGGGGGGCCTCAGCCCCAGCATTTT. The chain recombines TRBV30 with TRBJ1-5; D possibly corresponds to TRBD1 (6 bases). The length of the CDR3 is 13 residues. V dropped 3 bases and J dropped 6 bases, with 12 bases sitting between them. Germline lookup yields CDR1 GTSNPN and CDR2 SVGIG (reference sequence).

The CDR3 region is CSAAVVGRPQETQYF. CDR3 DNA sequence: TGCAGTGCTGCGGTGGTAGGGAGACCTCAAGAGACCCAGTACTTC. The chain has TRBV20-1 and TRBJ2-5; tentatively, D is TRBD2 (5 bases). The CDR3 is made up of 15 amino acids. CDR1 and CDR2 from the germline V gene are DFQATT and SNEGSKA (reference sequence). V was shortened by 5 bases and J by 2 bases, with 18 bases between the two germline ends.

The table lists this clonotype with many counts. The V gene is TRBV20-1, the J gene TRBJ1-2; 8 positions match TRBD1. CDR3 length: 13 residues. Germline V gene sequence: CDR1 DFQATT, CDR2 SNEGSKA (reference sequence). Trimming took 2 bases from V and 8 from J; bases not matched to a gene: 7. The CDR3 sequence: CSARRTGMSGYTF. The CDR3, as DNA: TGCAGTGCTAGAAGGACAGGGATGTCCGGCTACACCTTC.

This clonotype was picked up a small number of times. The chain links TRBV29-1 to TRBJ2-3, with 9 bases identical to TRBD2. The J segment lost 0 bases and the V segment lost 7 bases, leaving 2 bases of the junction unmatched. This CDR3 has 13 residues. In germline, CDR1 is SQVTM, CDR2 ANQGSEA. CDR3 loop: CSGRGGSTDTQYF. Written as DNA, the CDR3 is TGCAGCGGGCGGGGGGGCAGCACAGATACGCAGTATTTT.